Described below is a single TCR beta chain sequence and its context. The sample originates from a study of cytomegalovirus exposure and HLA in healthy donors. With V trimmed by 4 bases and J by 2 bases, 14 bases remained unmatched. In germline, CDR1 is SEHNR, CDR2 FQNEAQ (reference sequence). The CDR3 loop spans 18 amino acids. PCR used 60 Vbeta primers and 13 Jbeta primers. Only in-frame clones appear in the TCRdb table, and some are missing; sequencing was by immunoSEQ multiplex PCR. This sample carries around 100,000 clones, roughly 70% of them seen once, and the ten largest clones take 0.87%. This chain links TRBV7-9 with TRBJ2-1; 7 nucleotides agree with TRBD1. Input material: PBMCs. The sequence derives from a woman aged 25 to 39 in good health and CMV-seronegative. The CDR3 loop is CASSSPFPDRPPYNEQFF. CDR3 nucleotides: TGTGCCAGCAGCTCCCCTTTCCCGGACAGGCCGCCCTACAATGAGCAGTTCTTC.